This TCR beta chain was recorded in a study of cytomegalovirus exposure and HLA in healthy donors. Germline lookup yields CDR1 SEHNR and CDR2 FQNEAQ (reference sequence). With 2 bases removed from V and 4 bases from J, the gap between germline ends came to 9 bases. This CDR3 region has 14 residues. 60 Vbeta and 13 Jbeta primers were used in PCR. Only in-frame clones appear in the TCRdb table, and some are missing; sequencing was by immunoSEQ multiplex PCR. The top ten hold approximately 2.6% of the sample, which has roughly 200,000 clones, 77% seen once. The sequence was collected from a woman in her sixties or seventies in good health and CMV-seropositive. The specimen was PBMCs. The rearrangement uses TRBV7-9 and TRBJ2-1; D may be TRBD1 (5 bases). This CDR3 reads CASSLFQGYNEQFF. In DNA form, the CDR3 reads TGTGCCAGCAGCTTATTTCAGGGTTACAATGAGCAGTTCTTC.